This TCR beta chain was retrieved from a study of blood T cell repertoires in COVID-19. Repertoires were generated with immunoSEQ multiplex PCR, while TCRdb's copy carries only in-frame clones and drops some. The sample lists about 73,000 clones, approximately 77% seen once, with under 3% in the top ten. Trimming left V 2 bases short and J 3 bases short, with 7 bases between. This CDR3 comprises 12 residues. Germline loops: CDR1 GTSNPN, CDR2 SVGIG (reference sequence). Followed over time, Seattle patients had been enrolled while infection was active. The TCR originated in a man aged 65 to 85 with COVID-19, enrolled during active disease. V is TRBV30 and J is TRBJ1-1; the D is unclear. What was sequenced was peripheral blood. The CDR3 DNA reads TGTGCCTGGAGTTTTACAGACACTGAAGCTTTCTTT. Amino acids: CAWSFTDTEAFF.